This T cell receptor beta chain came from a study of blood T cells in healthy people across ages. It was with a sample-barcoded 5' primer and a J-beta primer mix that a second PCR of roughly 7 to 12 cycles was run. TCRdb reanalysed the 5' RACE reads using MiXCR and keeps one entry per CDR3 protein. This table holds 800,000 to 950,000 distinct CDR3 sequences, almost 30% found once. The study recruited healthy Caucasian donors from Russia who were aged about 6 to 100. CDR3 length equals 15 residues. Germline CDR1 is MDHEN and CDR2 is SYDVKM. V shed 4 bases and J shed 4 bases, with 14 bases lying between them. The same sample was also studied in work on T cells of mothers and their children.

This chain joins TRBV28 and TRBJ1-5; perhaps TRBD1 as D (5 bases). Material: blood. This sequence was found in a woman between 40 and 50 years old in good health. Here the CDR3 DNA reads TGTGCCAGCAGTTCGGGGCTGAGGGGAAATCAGCCCCAGCATTTT. It encodes CASSSGLRGNQPQHF.